This T cell receptor (beta chain) was documented in a study of T cell changes during pregnancy in multiple sclerosis. The germline V gene has CDR1 KGHSH and CDR2 LQKENI. The germline V and J ends were trimmed by 0 bases and 5 bases, with 11 bases remaining between them. The CDR3 spans 15 residues. TCRdb's copy holds only in-frame clones and misses some; the assay was immunoSEQ multiplex PCR. The sample has tens of thousands of clones, 85% to 95% seen once. Source: peripheral blood, taken after pregnancy. The sequence was obtained from a female donor with multiple sclerosis, enrolled in a pregnancy study. V gene TRBV18 combines with J gene TRBJ1-5; D remains ambiguous. The CDR3 is CASSPPTTNYQPQHF. CDR3 sequence (DNA): TGTGCCAGCTCACCACCGACTACAAACTATCAGCCCCAGCATTTT.